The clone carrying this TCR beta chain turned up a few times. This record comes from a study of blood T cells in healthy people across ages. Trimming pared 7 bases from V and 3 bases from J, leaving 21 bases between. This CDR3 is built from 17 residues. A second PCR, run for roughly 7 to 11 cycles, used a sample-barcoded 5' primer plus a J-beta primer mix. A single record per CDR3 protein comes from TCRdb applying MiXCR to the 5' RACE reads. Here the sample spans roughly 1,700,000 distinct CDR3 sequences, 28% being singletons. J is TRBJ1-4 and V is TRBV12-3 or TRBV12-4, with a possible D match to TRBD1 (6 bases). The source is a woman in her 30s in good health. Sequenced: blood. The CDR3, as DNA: TGTGCCAGCACCCCAGGATCGGGGGCCCTAGCTAATGAAAAACTGTTTTTT. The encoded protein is CASTPGSGALANEKLFF.